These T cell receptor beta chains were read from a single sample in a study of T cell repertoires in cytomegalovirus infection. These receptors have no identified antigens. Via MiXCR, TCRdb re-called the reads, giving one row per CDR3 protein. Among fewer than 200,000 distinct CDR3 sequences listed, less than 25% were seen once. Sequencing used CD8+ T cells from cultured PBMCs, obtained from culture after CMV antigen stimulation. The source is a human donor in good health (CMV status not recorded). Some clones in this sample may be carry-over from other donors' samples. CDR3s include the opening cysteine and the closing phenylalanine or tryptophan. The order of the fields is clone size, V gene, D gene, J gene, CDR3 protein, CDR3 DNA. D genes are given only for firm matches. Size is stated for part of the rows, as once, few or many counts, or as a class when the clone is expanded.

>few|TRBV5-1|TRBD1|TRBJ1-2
CASSLEGQGSDGYTF
TGCGCCAGCAGCTTGGAGGGACAGGGGAGCGATGGCTACACCTTC
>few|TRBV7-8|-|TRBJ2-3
CASSLGTPSTDTQYF
TGTGCCAGCAGCTTAGGGACACCCAGCACAGATACGCAGTATTTT
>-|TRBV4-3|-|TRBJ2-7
CASSQGTARYEQYF
TGCGCCAGCAGCCAAGGCACCGCCCGCTACGAGCAGTACTTC
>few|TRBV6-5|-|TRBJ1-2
CASSGGFGGYTF
TGTGCCAGCAGTGGTGGGTTCGGAGGCTACACCTTC
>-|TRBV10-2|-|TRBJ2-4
CASSGTPEAAKNIQYF
TGCGCCAGCAGTGGTACCCCCGAGGCGGCCAAAAACATTCAGTACTTC
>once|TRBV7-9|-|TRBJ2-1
CASSLASRVNWQFF
TGTGCCAGCAGCTTAGCGAGTAGGGTAAATTGGCAGTTCTTC
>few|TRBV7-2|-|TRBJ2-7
CASSFTGAEQYF
TGTGCCAGCAGCTTCACAGGTGCCGAGCAGTACTTC
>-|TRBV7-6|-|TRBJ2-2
CASSSNGVTGELFF
TGTGCCAGCAGCTCGAACGGAGTCACCGGGGAGCTGTTTTTT
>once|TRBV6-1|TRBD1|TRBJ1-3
CASKDRGRGNTIYF
TGTGCCAGCAAAGACAGGGGACGTGGAAACACCATATATTTT
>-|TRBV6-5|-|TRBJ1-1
CASTRDTMNTEAFF
TGTGCCAGCACACGGGACACCATGAACACTGAAGCTTTCTTT
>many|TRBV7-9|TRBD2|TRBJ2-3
CASSLSPSGGTDTQYF
TGTGCCAGCAGCTTAAGCCCTAGCGGGGGGACAGATACGCAGTATTTT
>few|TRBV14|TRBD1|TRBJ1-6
CASSQEDRGLWNSPLHF
TGTGCCAGCAGCCAAGAAGACAGGGGCCTGTGGAATTCACCCCTCCACTTT
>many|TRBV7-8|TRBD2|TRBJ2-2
CASSLDGAGAGELFF
TGTGCCAGCAGCTTAGACGGGGCGGGAGCCGGGGAGCTGTTTTTT
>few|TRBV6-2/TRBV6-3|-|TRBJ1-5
CASKMQGPYSNQPQHF
TGTGCCAGCAAGATGCAGGGACCTTATAGCAATCAGCCCCAGCATTTT
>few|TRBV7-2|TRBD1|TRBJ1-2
CASTGGGYGYTF
TGTGCCAGCACAGGGGGCGGTTATGGCTACACCTTC
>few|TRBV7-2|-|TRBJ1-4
CASSIGRDRIEKLFF
TGTGCCAGCAGCATCGGACGGGACCGTATTGAAAAACTGTTTTTT
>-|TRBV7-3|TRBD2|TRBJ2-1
CASSSSGLAGGDEQFF
TGTGCCAGCAGCTCCAGTGGACTAGCGGGGGGCGATGAGCAGTTCTTC
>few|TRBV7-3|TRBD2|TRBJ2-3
CASSSLAGGADTQYF
TGTGCCAGCAGTTCTCTAGCGGGGGGAGCAGATACGCAGTATTTT
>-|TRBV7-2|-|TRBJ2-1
CASSLVVMRTLSSYNEQFF
TGTGCCAGCAGCTTAGTAGTGATGAGGACATTGAGCTCCTACAATGAGCAGTTCTTC
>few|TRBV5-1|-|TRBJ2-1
CASSWTAMNEQFF
TGCGCCAGCAGCTGGACAGCCATGAATGAGCAGTTCTTC
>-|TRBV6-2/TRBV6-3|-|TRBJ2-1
CASSYHPTPKYNEQFF
TGTGCCAGCAGTTACCATCCAACTCCAAAATACAATGAGCAGTTCTTC
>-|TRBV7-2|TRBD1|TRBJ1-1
CASSLGRGMNTEAFF
TGTGCCAGCAGCTTAGGCAGGGGGATGAACACTGAAGCTTTCTTT